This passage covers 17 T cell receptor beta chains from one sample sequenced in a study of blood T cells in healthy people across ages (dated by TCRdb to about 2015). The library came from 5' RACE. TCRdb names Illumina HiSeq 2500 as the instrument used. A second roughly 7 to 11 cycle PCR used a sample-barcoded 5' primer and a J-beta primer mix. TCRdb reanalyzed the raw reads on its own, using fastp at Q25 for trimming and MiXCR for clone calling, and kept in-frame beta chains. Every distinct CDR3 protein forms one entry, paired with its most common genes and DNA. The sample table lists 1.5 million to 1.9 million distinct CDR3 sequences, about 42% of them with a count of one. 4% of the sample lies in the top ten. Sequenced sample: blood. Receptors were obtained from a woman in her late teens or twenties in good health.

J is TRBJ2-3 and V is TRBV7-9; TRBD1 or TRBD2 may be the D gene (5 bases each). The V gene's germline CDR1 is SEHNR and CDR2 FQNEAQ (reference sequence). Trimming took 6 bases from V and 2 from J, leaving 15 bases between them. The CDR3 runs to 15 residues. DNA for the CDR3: TGTGCCAGCAGTCGGGACGTTAGTAACACAGATACGCAGTATTTT. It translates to CASSRDVSNTDTQYF.

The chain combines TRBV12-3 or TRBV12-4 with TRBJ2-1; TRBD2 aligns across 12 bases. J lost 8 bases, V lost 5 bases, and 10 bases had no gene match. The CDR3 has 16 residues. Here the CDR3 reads CASSAWTSGISDEQFF. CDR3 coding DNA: TGTGCCAGCAGTGCATGGACTAGCGGGATTAGCGATGAGCAGTTCTTC.

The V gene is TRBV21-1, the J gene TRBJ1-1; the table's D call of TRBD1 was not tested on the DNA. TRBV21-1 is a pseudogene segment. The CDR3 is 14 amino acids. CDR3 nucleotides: TGTGCCAGCAGCCGATGGAGGGGGCCCACTGAAGCTTTCTTT. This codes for CASSRWRGPTEAFF.

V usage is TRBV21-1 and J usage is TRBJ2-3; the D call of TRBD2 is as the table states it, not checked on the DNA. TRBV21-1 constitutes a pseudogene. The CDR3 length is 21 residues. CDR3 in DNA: TGTGCCAGCAGCAAAGCGCTTGGAACACCCTGCGGACTAGCGGGGCCAGATACGCAGTATTTT. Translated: CASSKALGTPCGLAGPDTQYF.

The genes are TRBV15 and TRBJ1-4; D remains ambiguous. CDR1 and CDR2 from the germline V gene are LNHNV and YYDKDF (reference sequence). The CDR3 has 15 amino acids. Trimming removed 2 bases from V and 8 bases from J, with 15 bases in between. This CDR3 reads CATSRNVRRGEKLFF. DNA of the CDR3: TGTGCCACCAGCAGAAACGTGCGGAGAGGAGAAAAACTGTTTTTT.

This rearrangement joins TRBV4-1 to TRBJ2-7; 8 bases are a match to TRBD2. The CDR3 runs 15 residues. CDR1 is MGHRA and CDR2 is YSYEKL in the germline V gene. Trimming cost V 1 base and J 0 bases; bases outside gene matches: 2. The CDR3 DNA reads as TGCGCCAGCAGCCAAGGACTAGCGAACTCCTACGAGCAGTACTTC. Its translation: CASSQGLANSYEQYF.

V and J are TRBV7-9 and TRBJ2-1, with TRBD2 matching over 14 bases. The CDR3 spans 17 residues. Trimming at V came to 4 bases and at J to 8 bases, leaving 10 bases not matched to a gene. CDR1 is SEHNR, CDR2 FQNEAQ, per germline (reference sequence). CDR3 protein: CASSYPGLAGVADEQFF. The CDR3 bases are TGTGCCAGCAGCTACCCGGGACTAGCGGGAGTGGCGGATGAGCAGTTCTTC. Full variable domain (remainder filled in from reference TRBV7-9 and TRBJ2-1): DTGVSQNPRHKITKRGQNVTFRCDPISEHNRLYWYRQTLGQGPEFLTYFQNEAQLEKSRLLSDRFSAERPKGSFSTLEIQRTEQGDSAMYLCASSYPGLAGVADEQFFGPGTRLTVL.

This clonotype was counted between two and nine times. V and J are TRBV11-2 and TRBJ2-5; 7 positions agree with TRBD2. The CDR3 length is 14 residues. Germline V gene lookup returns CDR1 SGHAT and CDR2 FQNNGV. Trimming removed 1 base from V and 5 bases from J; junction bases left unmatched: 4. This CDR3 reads CASSLAPLAETQYF. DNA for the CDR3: TGTGCCAGCAGCTTAGCTCCACTAGCGGAGACCCAGTACTTC. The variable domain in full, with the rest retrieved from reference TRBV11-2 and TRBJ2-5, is EAGVAQSPRYKIIEKRQSVAFWCNPISGHATLYWYQQILGQGPKLLIQFQNNGVVDDSQLPKDRFSAERLKGVDSTLKIQPAKLEDSAVYLCASSLAPLAETQYFGPGTRLLVL.

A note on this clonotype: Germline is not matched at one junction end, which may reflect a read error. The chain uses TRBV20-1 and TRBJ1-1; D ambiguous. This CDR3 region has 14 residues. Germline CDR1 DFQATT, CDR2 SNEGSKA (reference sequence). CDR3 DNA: TGCAGTGCTAGAGGTAGGACTAGTTGGACTGAAGTTTTCTTT. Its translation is CSARGRTSWTEVFF.

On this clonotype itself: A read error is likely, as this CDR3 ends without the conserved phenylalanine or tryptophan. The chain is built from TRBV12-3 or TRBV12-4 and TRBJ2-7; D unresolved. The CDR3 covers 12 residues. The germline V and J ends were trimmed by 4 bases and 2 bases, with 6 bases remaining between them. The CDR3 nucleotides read TGTGCCAGCAGTTCTGACACCTACGAGCAGTACTTA. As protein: CASSSDTYEQYL.

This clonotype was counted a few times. CDR3 DNA sequence: TGCGCCAGCAGCCTACAACCCACCGGGACAGGGTTTCACGAGCAGTACTTC. Translated, it gives CASSLQPTGTGFHEQYF. The chain couples TRBV4-1 to TRBJ2-7; 9 nucleotides agree with TRBD1. The CDR3 runs to 17 residues. The V and J ends lost 4 bases and 5 bases, in that order; junction bases with no gene match: 15. Germline loops: CDR1 MGHRA, CDR2 YSYEKL.

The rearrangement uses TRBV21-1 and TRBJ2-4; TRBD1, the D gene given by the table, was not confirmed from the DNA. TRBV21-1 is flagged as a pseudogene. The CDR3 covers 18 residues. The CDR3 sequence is CASSGRDSEKLAKNIQYF. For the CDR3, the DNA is TGTGCCAGCAGCGGGCGGGACAGCGAAAAACTAGCCAAAAACATTCAGTACTTC.

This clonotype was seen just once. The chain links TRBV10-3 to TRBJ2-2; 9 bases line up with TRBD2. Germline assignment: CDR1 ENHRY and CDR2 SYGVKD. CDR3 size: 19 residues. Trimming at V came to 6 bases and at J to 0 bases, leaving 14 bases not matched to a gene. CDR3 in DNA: TGTGCCATCAGGCCCGGACTAGCGATTACCCGCGCGAACACCGGGGAGCTGTTTTTT. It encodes CAIRPGLAITRANTGELFF.

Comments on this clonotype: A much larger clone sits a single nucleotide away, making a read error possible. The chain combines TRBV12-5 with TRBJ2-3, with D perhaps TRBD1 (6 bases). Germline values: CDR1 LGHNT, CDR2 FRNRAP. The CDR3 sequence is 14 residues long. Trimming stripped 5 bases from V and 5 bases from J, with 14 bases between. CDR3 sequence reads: CASGVGDTEDTQYF. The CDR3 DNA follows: TGTGCTAGTGGTGTCGGGGACACGGAAGATACGCAGTATTTT.

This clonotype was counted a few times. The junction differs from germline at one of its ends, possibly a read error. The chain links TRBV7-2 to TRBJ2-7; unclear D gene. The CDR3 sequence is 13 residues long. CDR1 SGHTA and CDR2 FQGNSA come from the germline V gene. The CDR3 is CASSLSPTYEQYF. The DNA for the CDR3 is TGCGCCAGCAGCTTATCCCCTACCTACGAGCAGTACTTC.

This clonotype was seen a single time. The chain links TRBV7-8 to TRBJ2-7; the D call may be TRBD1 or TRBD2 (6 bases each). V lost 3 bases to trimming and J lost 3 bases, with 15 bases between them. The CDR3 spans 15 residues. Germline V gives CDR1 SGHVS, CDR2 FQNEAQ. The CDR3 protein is CASSLERGPVYEQYF. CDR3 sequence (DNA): TGTGCCAGCAGCTTGGAACGGGGGCCCGTCTACGAGCAGTACTTC.

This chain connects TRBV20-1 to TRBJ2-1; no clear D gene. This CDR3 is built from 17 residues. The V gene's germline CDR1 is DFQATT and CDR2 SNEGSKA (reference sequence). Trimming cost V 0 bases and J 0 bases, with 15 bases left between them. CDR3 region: CSARDYRRLDSYNEQFF. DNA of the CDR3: TGCAGTGCTAGAGATTATCGGCGCCTTGACTCCTACAATGAGCAGTTCTTC.